This T cell receptor beta chain is from a study of T-cell memory formation after mild COVID-19 (dated by TCRdb to about 2021). Regarding the research as a whole: TCR sequence clusters from the two donors were found to be largely donor specific. In two donors, T-cell clones that expanded and contracted after mild COVID-19 were followed by sequencing TCRalpha and TCRbeta repertoires longitudinally. Two young, previously healthy adult volunteers made up the cohort, one male and one female.

This clonotype was counted at least ten times. Its antigen target is currently unknown. No base qualities exist here, and no much larger clone lies one base off it. Ficoll-Paque density gradient centrifugation was used to isolate PBMCs. Sequencing was carried out with an Illumina NovaSeq 6000. Using 5'RACE with constant-segment primers, TCRalpha and TCRbeta cDNA libraries were constructed, with sample barcodes and unique molecular identifiers added in the process. RNA was extracted from every sample with Trizol reagent. Amplification of the libraries took two PCR steps, and the second step added a second sample barcode plus Illumina TruSeq adapters. Libraries were sequenced on an Illumina NovaSeq with 2 x 150 bp paired-end reads. The authors' analysis ran thus. Demultiplexing of reads and collapsing into UMI-guided consensus sequences were performed with migec v1.2.7. Using mixcr v2.1.11, the UMI consensuses were aligned to TRA and TRB V and J templates and assembled into clonotypes. Expanded or contracted clonotypes were those called significant by both edgeR and NoisET, with noise models trained on biological replicates. For edgeR calls, a false discovery rate-adjusted p below 0.01 and a log2 fold-change threshold of 1 were applied. As an exploratory analysis of dynamics, max-normalized trajectories of the 1000 most abundant clonotypes were examined by PCA with hierarchical clustering. Separately sequenced CD4+ and CD8+ repertoires were used to assign the CD4 or CD8 phenotype of responding clones. TCRdb redid the processing of the public reads, applying fastp at Q25 and MiXCR, and retained in-frame beta chains. When rows share a CDR3 protein, they turn into one entry using the most common DNA and genes. None of the V and J calls come from the authors' own analysis; TCRdb made them. In this sample the table shows about 190,000 distinct CDR3 sequences, about 18% of which occur a single time. Together, the top ten hold around 2.4% of the sample.

Study-level results and caveats: Clones contracting from day 15 to 85 had balanced CD4/CD8 phenotypes, while a second wave expanding from day 15 to 37 was biased towards CD4+. Some responding clones were detected in pre-infection memory, which suggested that pre-existing cross-reactive memory T cells had joined the SARS-CoV-2 response. Only a couple of mild cases were covered by the study, and larger cohorts that include severe cases with pre-infection samples were considered necessary. Contracting CD4+ clones were found mainly in CM and EM memory subsets, while CD8+ clones were enriched in EMRA. The second-wave clones that peaked on day 37 were not confirmed to be SARS-CoV-2 specific.

The TCR comes from an adult woman who had mild COVID-19 (a few samples of this study predate the infection). The sample titles of this study are shuffled in the database, so cell type and time point are left out; the donor was told from shared clones. Sequences were obtained from PBMCs or a T cell subset sorted from them (not recorded which).

The DNA sequence follows: TGCAGTGCTAGTGCACCGGGACTAGCGGGCCATGAGCAGTTCTTC. It translates as CSASAPGLAGHEQFF. The rearrangement joined TRBV20-1 to TRBJ2-1; 12 central bases correspond to TRBD2. The CDR3 numbers 15 residues from cysteine through phenylalanine. Only the CDR3 part of the read is kept: 45 bases, read in frame from the first base. In the germline V gene (reference sequence), CDR1 corresponds to DFQATT and CDR2 to SNEGSKA. V trim: 3 bases; J trim: 8 bases; unmatched bases: 8.